These 32 T cell receptor beta chains were sequenced from one sample in a study of technical replicates of blood from a handful of donors. Clones were sequenced by immunoSEQ multiplex PCR, and TCRdb holds only the in-frame ones, with some missing. The sample lists roughly 70,000 clones; about nine tenths were seen once. The sequenced sample consisted of PBMCs. Receptors were obtained from a human donor in good health. Some clones in this sample may be carry-over from other donors' samples.

A single count supports this clone. CDR3 region: CASRLLYRGEDYNEQFF. In DNA, the CDR3 is TGTGCCAGCAGACTCCTTTACAGGGGGGAGGACTACAATGAGCAGTTCTTC. This rearrangement joins TRBV9 to TRBJ2-1; TRBD1 agrees at 8 bases. CDR3 size: 17 residues. With V trimmed by 5 bases and J by 3 bases, 13 bases remained unmatched. CDR1 is SGDLS, CDR2 YYNGEE, per germline.

This chain links TRBV6-5 with TRBJ2-5, with 7 positions matching TRBD2. The CDR3 sequence is 13 residues long. After removal of 9 bases from V and 4 bases from J, the junction contained 8 bases not matched to a gene. Germline lookup yields CDR1 MNHEY and CDR2 SVGAGI. CDR3 amino acids: CARTVGGGETQYF. The CDR3 DNA reads as TGTGCCAGGACCGTGGGGGGGGGAGAGACCCAGTACTTC.

The chain is built from TRBV7-9 and TRBJ1-2; D might be TRBD1 (6 bases). Trimming shortened V by 8 bases and J by 4 bases, and 11 bases separated the two germline ends. CDR1 and CDR2 from the germline V gene are SEHNR and FQNEAQ (reference sequence). The CDR3 length is 12 residues. The CDR3 region has the DNA TGTGCCAGCCCAACAGGGACCTATGGCTACACCTTC. Protein: CASPTGTYGYTF.

The table lists this clone with a count of one. The CDR3 bases are TGCGCCAGCCCCCTTCCTGGAGTCCGGACAGGGGCCAACTCTGGAAACACCATATATTTT. Translated, it gives CASPLPGVRTGANSGNTIYF. The chain joins TRBV5-1 to TRBJ1-3; 9 bases line up with TRBD1. The V gene's germline CDR1 is SGHRS and CDR2 YFSETQ. J gave up 0 bases and V 7 bases, and 20 bases lay outside the gene matches. The CDR3 totals 20 residues.

This clone appeared once. The chain is built from TRBV19 and TRBJ1-1; D not resolved. CDR1 and CDR2 from the germline V gene are LNHDA and SQIVND (reference sequence). There are 13 residues in the CDR3. V was shortened by 4 bases and J by 1 base, with 7 bases between the two germline ends. The CDR3 coding sequence is TGTGCCAGTAGTACGAGACAGAACACTGAAGCTTTCTTT. Amino acid sequence: CASSTRQNTEAFF.

The rearrangement joins TRBV6-5 to TRBJ1-1; D not resolved. V was clipped by 8 bases and J by 2 bases, with 12 bases between them. Germline V gene data show CDR1 as MNHEY and CDR2 as SVGAGI. The CDR3 has 13 amino acids. Written as DNA, the CDR3 is TGTGCCAGCCTCAGGAATCGAAACACTGAAGCTTTCTTT. This translates into CASLRNRNTEAFF.

This clone was recorded once. The genes are TRBV7-8 and TRBJ2-7; 7 bases map to TRBD2. Unmatched junction bases numbered 6, after V lost 2 bases and J lost 2 bases. The CDR3 contains 15 residues. Germline lookup yields CDR1 SGHVS and CDR2 FQNEAQ. The CDR3 is CASSLSPGGPYEQYF. CDR3 DNA: TGTGCCAGCAGCTTATCGCCGGGGGGTCCCTACGAGCAGTACTTC.

The rearrangement joins TRBV30 to TRBJ2-5; TRBD1 aligns across 12 bases. The ends lost 4 bases at V and 1 base at J; junction bases unmatched: 13. The CDR3 is 18 amino acids. Germline V lookup: CDR1 GTSNPN, CDR2 SVGIG (reference sequence). CDR3 protein: CAWTAGTGGAMGQETQYF. The CDR3 DNA reads TGTGCCTGGACGGCCGGGACAGGGGGCGCCATGGGCCAAGAGACCCAGTACTTC.

This clone was picked up a small number of times. At one end the junction does not follow the germline gene, possibly because of a read error. The V call is TRBV7-3, the J call TRBJ2-1; D might be TRBD2 (6 bases). Looked up from germline, CDR1 is SGHTA and CDR2 is FQGTGA. The CDR3 spans 15 residues. This CDR3 reads CASSGGGASNNEQFF. In DNA, the CDR3 is TGTGCCAGCAGCGGTGGCGGGGCCTCCAACAATGAGCAGTTCTTC.

This chain links TRBV28 with TRBJ1-5; the D gene is possibly TRBD1 (5 bases). Per germline, CDR1 MDHEN and CDR2 SYDVKM. The CDR3 length is 12 residues. Trimming shortened V by 10 bases and J by 7 bases, and 14 bases separated the two germline ends. In nucleotides, the CDR3 is TGTGCCACATCGGGGGTTCGACAGCCCCAGCATTTT. Its translation is CATSGVRQPQHF.

J is TRBJ2-2 and V is TRBV13; 9 nucleotides align to TRBD2. There are 15 residues in the CDR3. CDR1 is PRHDT, CDR2 FYEKMQ, per germline (reference sequence). V shed 6 bases and J 7 bases; nucleotides not matched to a gene: 9. In DNA form, the CDR3 reads TGTGCCAGCAGTTCCGAGCGGGAGGAAGGCGGGGAGCTGTTTTTT. Translation: CASSSEREEGGELFF.

The chain joins TRBV14 to TRBJ2-7; TRBD1 is a possible D gene (5 bases). This CDR3 has 14 amino acids. Trimming took off 1 base at V and 2 bases at J, with 9 bases between the two ends. From germline, CDR1 is SGHDN and CDR2 FVKESK. The CDR3 DNA reads TGTGCCAGCAGCCAAGTAGACAGCCCCTACGAGCAGTACTTC. Translation: CASSQVDSPYEQYF.

The chain combines TRBV5-1 with TRBJ1-1; D might be TRBD1 (5 bases). The CDR3 has 16 residues. The V and J ends lost 0 bases and 5 bases respectively, with 17 bases between them. Per germline, CDR1 SGHRS and CDR2 YFSETQ. The DNA of the CDR3 is TGCGCCAGCAGCTTGGTTCAGGGCGTGGGGGGGACTGAAGCTTTCTTT. This codes for CASSLVQGVGGTEAFF.

The chain combines TRBV12-5 with TRBJ1-3, with D maybe TRBD1 (6 bases). The CDR3 is 17 residues long. Trimming left V 5 bases short and J 3 bases short, with 20 bases between. CDR1 LGHNT and CDR2 FRNRAP come from the germline V gene. CDR3 protein: CASGQEQGRPLGNTIYF. The CDR3 nucleotides read TGTGCTAGTGGTCAAGAACAGGGCAGGCCTCTTGGAAACACCATATATTTT.

The V call is TRBV23-1, the J call TRBJ1-1; D not resolved. TRBV23-1 is flagged as an ORF with uncertain function. V shed 0 bases and J shed 0 bases, with 14 bases lying between them. The length of the CDR3 is 17 residues. The CDR3 DNA reads as TGCGCCAGCAGTCAATCGTCGGTCCCTGCCATGAACACTGAAGCTTTCTTT. It is translated as CASSQSSVPAMNTEAFF.

This clone was recorded once. The CDR3 reads CASSPLAGASYNEQFF. CDR3 sequence (DNA): TGCGCCAGCAGCCCGCTAGCGGGAGCGTCCTACAATGAGCAGTTCTTC. The genes are TRBV4-3 and TRBJ2-1, with 10 bases that match TRBD2. The CDR3 extends over 16 amino acids. V was clipped by 4 bases and J by 1 base; unmatched bases: 4. CDR1 and CDR2 (germline): LGHNA, YSLEER.

The gene calls are TRBV12-5 and TRBJ2-5, with 7 bases lining up with TRBD1. The CDR3 is made up of 13 amino acids. Germline CDR1 LGHNT, CDR2 FRNRAP. With 9 bases clipped from V and 5 bases from J, the junction kept 9 bases outside the gene matches. In DNA form, the CDR3 reads TGTGCTAGCAGACCGACAGGGTGGGAGACCCAGTACTTC. This encodes CASRPTGWETQYF.

This chain joins TRBV30 and TRBJ1-4; D call uncertain. The CDR3 covers 13 residues. Trimming took off 0 bases at V and 5 bases at J, with 7 bases between the two ends. The germline V gene has CDR1 GTSNPN and CDR2 SVGIG (reference sequence). CDR3: CAWSVFVNEKLFF. The DNA for the CDR3 is TGTGCCTGGAGTGTCTTCGTAAATGAAAAACTGTTTTTT.

This chain links TRBV13 with TRBJ2-5, with 7 nucleotides matching TRBD1. The CDR3 length is 15 residues. V lost 5 bases and J lost 2; bases outside the gene matches: 8. Germline values: CDR1 PRHDT, CDR2 FYEKMQ (reference sequence). The CDR3 loop reads CASSVAGTAQETQYF. CDR3 coding DNA: TGTGCCAGCAGCGTAGCAGGGACAGCACAAGAGACCCAGTACTTC.

The chain carries TRBV4-3 and TRBJ1-4, with D tentatively TRBD1 (5 bases). Looked up from germline, CDR1 is LGHNA and CDR2 is YSLEER. The length of the CDR3 is 15 residues. Trimming took off 1 base at V and 8 bases at J, with 14 bases between the two ends. This CDR3 is CASSQASGVGEKLFF. In DNA, the CDR3 is TGCGCCAGCAGCCAAGCGTCGGGGGTAGGAGAAAAACTGTTTTTT.

The CDR3 loop is CSVHLAGGTDTQYF. The CDR3, as DNA: TGCAGCGTTCACCTAGCGGGGGGAACAGATACGCAGTATTTT. The chain employs TRBV29-1 and TRBJ2-3, with TRBD2 matching over 11 bases. Per the germline V gene, CDR1 is SQVTM and CDR2 is ANQGSEA. V dropped 5 bases and J dropped 3; count of bases not matched to a gene: 4. The CDR3 length is 14 residues.

The chain carries TRBV19 and TRBJ1-5; D is perhaps TRBD1 (5 bases). The V gene's germline CDR1 is LNHDA and CDR2 SQIVND (reference sequence). This CDR3 has 15 residues. V was trimmed by 5 bases and J by 0 bases, leaving 11 bases between them. Written as DNA, the CDR3 is TGTGCCAGTAGTGGCCACAGGTATAGCAATCAGCCCCAGCATTTT. Protein sequence: CASSGHRYSNQPQHF. Complete variable domain (other parts from reference TRBV19 and TRBJ1-5): DGGITQSPKYLFRKEGQNVTLSCEQNLNHDAMYWYRQDPGQGLRLIYYSQIVNDFQKGDIAEGYSVSREKKESFPLTVTSAQKNPTAFYLCASSGHRYSNQPQHFGDGTRLSIL.

The chain joins TRBV19 to TRBJ2-7, with 11 bases fitting TRBD1. The J segment lost 5 bases and the V segment lost 8 bases, leaving 11 bases of the junction unmatched. Looked up from germline, CDR1 is LNHDA and CDR2 is SQIVND (reference sequence). The CDR3 is 15 amino acids. CDR3 bases: TGTGCCAGTGAAAAAACCGCGGGACAGGGGGACGAGCAGTACTTC. Encoded protein: CASEKTAGQGDEQYF.

This clone was picked up one time. A read error may produce the germline difference seen at one junction end. The gene calls are TRBV30 and TRBJ2-7, with D tentatively TRBD1 (7 bases). The CDR3 length is 11 residues. The germline CDR1 and CDR2 sequences are GTSNPN and SVGIG (reference sequence). CDR3 residues: CAWSWGDSRDF. CDR3 sequence (DNA): TGTGCCTGGAGTTGGGGGGACAGTCGGGACTTC.

The V gene is TRBV9, the J gene TRBJ1-6; D perhaps matches TRBD1 (6 bases). CDR3 length: 15 amino acids. Trimming took 0 bases from V and 10 from J, leaving 14 bases between them. CDR1 is SGDLS, CDR2 YYNGEE, per germline. CDR3 nucleotide sequence: TGTGCCAGCAGCGTAGATCCAGGGGTAGAATCACCCCTCCACTTT. This gives the protein CASSVDPGVESPLHF. The full variable domain, with the rest looked up from reference TRBV9 and TRBJ1-6, is DSGVTQTPKHLITATGQRVTLRCSPRSGDLSVYWYQQSLDQGLQFLIQYYNGEERAKGNILERFSAQQFPDLHSELNLSSLELGDSALYFCASSVDPGVESPLHFGNGTRLTVT.

The chain uses TRBV19 and TRBJ2-1; 9 bases are a match to TRBD2. Germline CDR1 LNHDA, CDR2 SQIVND (reference sequence). The CDR3 loop spans 15 amino acids. The J segment lost 7 bases and the V segment lost 5 bases, leaving 9 bases of the junction unmatched. Here the CDR3 DNA reads TGTGCCAGTAGTCCCCGCGGGGGGGCAAAAAATGAGCAGTTCTTC. Protein sequence: CASSPRGGAKNEQFF.

The V and J genes are TRBV4-3 and TRBJ1-3; weak D call: TRBD1 (5 bases). The CDR3 is 17 amino acids. From germline, CDR1 is LGHNA and CDR2 YSLEER. Trimming took 0 bases from V and 0 from J, leaving 12 bases between them. In DNA, the CDR3 is TGCGCCAGCAGCCAAGATCGTCTGACAGCCTCTGGAAACACCATATATTTT. It translates to CASSQDRLTASGNTIYF.

The chain carries TRBV6-5 and TRBJ2-3; TRBD2 aligns across 10 bases. The V and J ends lost 4 bases and 7 bases, in that order; junction bases with no gene match: 8. Germline CDR1 and CDR2: MNHEY and SVGAGI. This CDR3 has 15 residues. CDR3 bases: TGTGCCAGCAGTTTTACTAGCGGGGTGGGCTATACGCAGTATTTT. This translates into CASSFTSGVGYTQYF.

The V gene is TRBV6-5, the J gene TRBJ2-6; D call uncertain. The germline gives CDR1 MNHEY, CDR2 SVGAGI. The CDR3 spans 14 residues. Trimming stripped 2 bases from V and 2 bases from J, with 4 bases between. The CDR3 DNA is TGTGCCAGCAGTTACGACACTGGGGCCAACGTCCTGACTTTC. Translated: CASSYDTGANVLTF.

This rearrangement joins TRBV7-2 to TRBJ2-5; 7 nucleotides agree with TRBD2. This CDR3 spans 16 amino acids. Germline CDR1 SGHTA, CDR2 FQGNSA. The V segment lost 5 bases and the J segment 1 base; nucleotides outside the gene matches: 10. In DNA form, the CDR3 reads TGTGCCAGCAGCCGCGGGCTAGCGGAGGTCCAAGAGACCCAGTACTTC. It yields the protein CASSRGLAEVQETQYF.

CDR3 DNA sequence: TGTGCCAGCAGCTTCCTTGGGGGGTCGGGCAATGAGCAGTTCTTC. This gives the protein CASSFLGGSGNEQFF. The gene calls are TRBV7-3 and TRBJ2-1, with a possible D match to TRBD2 (6 bases). The CDR3 covers 15 residues. The V gene's germline CDR1 is SGHTA and CDR2 FQGTGA. V was shortened by 3 bases and J by 6 bases, with 15 bases between the two germline ends.

The genes are TRBV27 and TRBJ1-2, with 7 bases identical to TRBD1. Losses at the gene ends were 2 bases for V and 7 bases for J; bases not matched to a gene: 7. Looked up from germline, CDR1 is MNHEY and CDR2 is SMNVEV (reference sequence). This CDR3 is built from 14 residues. CDR3 bases: TGTGCCAGCAGTTTAGACCGCAGGGGGAGTGGCTACACCTTC. Residues: CASSLDRRGSGYTF.